The T cell receptor (beta chain) under discussion was sequenced for a study of cytomegalovirus exposure and HLA in healthy donors. Germline assignment: CDR1 GTSNPN and CDR2 SVGIG (reference sequence). CDR3 length equals 12 residues. The V end lost 4 bases, the J end lost 2 bases, and 9 bases lay between the germline ends. PCR primers comprised 60 Vbeta and 13 Jbeta primers. Assay: immunoSEQ multiplex PCR; the TCRdb copy retains only in-frame clones and omits some. The sample's table shows roughly 58,000 clones. The sequence was collected from a woman between 45 and 65 years old in good health and CMV-seropositive. The chain has TRBV30 and TRBJ2-7; tentative D call: TRBD2 (6 bases). The specimen sequenced was PBMCs. The CDR3 DNA reads TGTGCCTGGATGGGGGGTGCCTACGAGCAGTACTTC. This encodes CAWMGGAYEQYF.